This TCR beta chain emerged from a study of graft-versus-host responses after intestinal transplantation. In the study overall: Recipients across the board were started on anti-thymocyte globulin induction, then kept on tacrolimus and steroids for around 3 years. General study findings and limits: Allografts carried high graft-versus-host to host-versus-graft clonal ratios in patients having graft-donor T cell macrochimerism.

The data were produced by immunoSEQ multiplex PCR, yet TCRdb's version contains in-frame clones alone and is incomplete. Of roughly 90,000 clones in the sample, about 91% were seen once. This clone was seen a handful of times. The antigen remains undetermined. The germline V and J ends were trimmed by 3 bases and 6 bases, with 12 bases remaining between them. This CDR3 spans 13 amino acids. CDR1 MNHNS and CDR2 SASEGT come from the germline V gene. Sequencing was performed on unstimulated CD4+ T cells sorted from spleen or lymph node cells, taken before transplant. V usage is TRBV6-1 and J usage is TRBJ2-7, with a possible D match to TRBD1 (6 bases). The receptor comes from a human donor who was the organ donor for an intestinal transplant. The chain's CDR3 is CASSEIQGTEQYF. The CDR3 nucleotides read TGTGCCAGCAGTGAGATACAGGGAACCGAGCAGTACTTC.